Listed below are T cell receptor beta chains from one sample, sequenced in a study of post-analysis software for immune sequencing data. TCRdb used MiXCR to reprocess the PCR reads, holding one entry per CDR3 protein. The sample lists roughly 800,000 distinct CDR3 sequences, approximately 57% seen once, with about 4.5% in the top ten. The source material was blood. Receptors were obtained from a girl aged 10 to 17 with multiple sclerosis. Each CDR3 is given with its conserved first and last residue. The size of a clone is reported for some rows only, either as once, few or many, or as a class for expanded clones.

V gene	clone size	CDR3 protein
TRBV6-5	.	CASESAGRGSYNEQYF
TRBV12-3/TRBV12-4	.	CASSHETGGQETQYF
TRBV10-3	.	CASRDRGDTQYF
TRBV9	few	CASSRGFRVSSPLHF
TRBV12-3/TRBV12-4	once	CASSLKARVSTDTQYF
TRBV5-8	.	CASARRYGYTF
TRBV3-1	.	CASSQMSGKRTDTQYF
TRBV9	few	CASKGAEDTQYF
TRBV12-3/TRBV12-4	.	CASSGGGFGNQPQHF
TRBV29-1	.	CSGLGTSSDTDTQYF
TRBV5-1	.	CASSNRDRGAYEQYF
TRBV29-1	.	CSVEVRHRGLTYEQYF
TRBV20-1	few	CSARAGVTDTQYF
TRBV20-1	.	CSAERTVYGYTF
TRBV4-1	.	CASSPPGTKGTEAFF
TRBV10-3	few	CAISESMTGGEQYF
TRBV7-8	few	CASSHRGGDTEAFF
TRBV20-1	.	CSASATGLPYEQYF
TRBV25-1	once	CASNQGDTDTQYF
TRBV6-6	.	CASSYSEGRVRAFF
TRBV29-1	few	CSVEDTVYDEQFF
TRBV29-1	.	CSVSQGRAYEQYF
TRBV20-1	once	CSARPGDYEQYF
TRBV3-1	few	CASSQEAGSAAGANVLTF
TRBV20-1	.	CSALVRSGTEAFF
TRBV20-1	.	CSADWYNEQFF
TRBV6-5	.	CASSYEGTGSTRGPSTDTQYF
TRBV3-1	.	CASSLSPGQILSGEQYF
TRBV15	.	CATSRDTGGNEQFF
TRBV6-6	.	CASSYRPLNYGYTF
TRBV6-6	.	CASSQLAGSTSTDTQYF
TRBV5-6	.	CASSIRAGSLEQETQYF
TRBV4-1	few	CASSGTGAGANVLTF
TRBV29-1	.	CSATDSAGYTF
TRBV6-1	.	CASSEESGSYNEQFF
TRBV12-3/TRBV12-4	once	CASRQYSGTTAGYTF
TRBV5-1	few	CASSLRSGGQGYEQYF
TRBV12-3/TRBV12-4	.	CASSAGTGQGYTF
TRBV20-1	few	CSARLAGGYYEQYF
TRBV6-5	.	CASSYGDRSYNEQFF
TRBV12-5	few	CASGLVGPWDTEAFF
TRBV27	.	CASSLWPEQYF
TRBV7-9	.	CASSLRDRVSQKLFF
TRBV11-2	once	CASSFASLEQYF
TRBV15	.	CATSSSSRGAETQYF
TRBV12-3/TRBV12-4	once	CASSLSSSNEQYF
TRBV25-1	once	CATRIADTQYF
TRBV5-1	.	CASSPAGPLTDTQYF
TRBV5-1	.	CASSRDRPNTEAFF
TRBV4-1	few	CASSQGQGERETQYF
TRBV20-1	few	CSASQGVVSGEQYF